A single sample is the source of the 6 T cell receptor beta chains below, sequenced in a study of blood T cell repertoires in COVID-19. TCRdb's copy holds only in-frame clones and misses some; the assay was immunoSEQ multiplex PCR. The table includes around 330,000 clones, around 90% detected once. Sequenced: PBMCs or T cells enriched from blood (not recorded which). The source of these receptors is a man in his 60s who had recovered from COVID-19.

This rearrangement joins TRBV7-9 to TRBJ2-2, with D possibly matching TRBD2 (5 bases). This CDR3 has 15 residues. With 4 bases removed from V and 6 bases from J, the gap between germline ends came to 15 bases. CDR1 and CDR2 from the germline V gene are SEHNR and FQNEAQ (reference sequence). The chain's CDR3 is CASSSRGSFAGELFF. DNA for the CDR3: TGTGCCAGCAGCTCCCGGGGTAGCTTTGCCGGGGAGCTGTTTTTT.

CDR3: CACPGGAYEQYF. The CDR3 DNA is TGTGCCTGCCCGGGGGGGGCCTACGAGCAGTACTTC. The V gene is TRBV30, the J gene TRBJ2-7; 8 bases line up with TRBD2. CDR3 length: 12 residues. J was trimmed by 2 bases and V by 6 bases; bases with no gene match: 3. The germline gives CDR1 GTSNPN, CDR2 SVGIG (reference sequence).

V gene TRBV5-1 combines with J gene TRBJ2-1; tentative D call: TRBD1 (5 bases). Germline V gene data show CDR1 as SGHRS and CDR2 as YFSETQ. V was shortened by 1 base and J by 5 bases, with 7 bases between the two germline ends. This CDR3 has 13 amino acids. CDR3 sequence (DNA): TGCGCCAGCAGCTTGTACAGGAACAATGAGCAGTTCTTC. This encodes CASSLYRNNEQFF.

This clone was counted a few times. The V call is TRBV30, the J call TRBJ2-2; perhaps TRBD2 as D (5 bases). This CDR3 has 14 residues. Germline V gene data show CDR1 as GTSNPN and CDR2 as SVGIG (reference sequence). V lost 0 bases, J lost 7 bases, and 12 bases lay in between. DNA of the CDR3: TGTGCCTGGAGTGTATCCGCCGAGGGCGGGGAGCTGTTTTTT. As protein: CAWSVSAEGGELFF.

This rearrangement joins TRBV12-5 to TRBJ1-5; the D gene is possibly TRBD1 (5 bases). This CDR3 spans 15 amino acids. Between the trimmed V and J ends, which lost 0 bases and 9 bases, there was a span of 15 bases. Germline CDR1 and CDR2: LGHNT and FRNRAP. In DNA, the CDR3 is TGTGCTAGTGGTTTGGTACATATTGGGGGGTGGCCCCAGCATTTT. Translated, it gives CASGLVHIGGWPQHF.

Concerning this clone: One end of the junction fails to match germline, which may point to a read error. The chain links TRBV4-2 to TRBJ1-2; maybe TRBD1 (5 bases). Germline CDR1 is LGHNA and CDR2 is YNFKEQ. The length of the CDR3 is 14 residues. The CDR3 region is CASSQGVSLLPQGF. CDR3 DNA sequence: TGTGCCAGCAGCCAAGGAGTCAGCCTACTTCCCCAGGGCTTC.